Included here is one T cell receptor beta chain sequence, with context. Between the trimmed V and J ends, which lost 2 bases and 7 bases, there was a span of 18 bases. The CDR3 is 15 residues long. CDR1 GTSNPN and CDR2 SVGIG come from the germline V gene (reference sequence). Sequenced by immunoSEQ multiplex PCR; TCRdb stores in-frame clones only, minus some. The sample yields over 60,000 clones, roughly 84% seen once. The data are from a study of radiotherapy plus CTLA-4 blockade in lung cancer. This specimen was peripheral blood, taken from a patient treated with radiotherapy plus ipilimumab. V is TRBV30 and J is TRBJ1-5; D not certain. The source is a human donor with non-small cell lung cancer that progressed on radiotherapy plus ipilimumab. The CDR3 region is CAWSPRLPGFQPQHF. The CDR3 coding sequence is TGTGCCTGGAGTCCCCGGCTGCCCGGGTTCCAGCCCCAGCATTTT.